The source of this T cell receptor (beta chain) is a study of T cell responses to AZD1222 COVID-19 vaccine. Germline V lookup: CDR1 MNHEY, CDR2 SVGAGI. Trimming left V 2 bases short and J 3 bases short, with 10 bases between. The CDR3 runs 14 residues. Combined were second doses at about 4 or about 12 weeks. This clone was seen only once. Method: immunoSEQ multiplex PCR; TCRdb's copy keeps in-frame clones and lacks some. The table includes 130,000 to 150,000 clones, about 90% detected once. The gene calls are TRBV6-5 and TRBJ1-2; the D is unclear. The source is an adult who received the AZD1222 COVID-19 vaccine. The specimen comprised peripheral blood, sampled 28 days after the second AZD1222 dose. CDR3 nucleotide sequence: TGTGCCAGCAGTTACGTCGTCTCAGACTATGGCTACACCTTC. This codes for CASSYVVSDYGYTF.